This T cell receptor (beta chain) was recorded in a study of blood T cell repertoires in COVID-19. About the research overall: The United States, Italy and Spain provided the acute and convalescent COVID-19 samples. Sources were T cells, B-cell-depleted T cells, or PBMCs; the material itself was cDNA or gDNA.

As originally analysed: Quantification of nucleated cells was approximated via reference gene primer amplification. Method: immunoSEQ multiplex PCR; TCRdb's copy keeps in-frame clones and lacks some. That table is the source of V, J and clone size, and D and trimming were worked out from the DNA. This sample has 100,000 or so clones, with 85% found just once. Sequenced material: peripheral blood. This sequence originates from a man aged 45-60 years with acute or convalescent COVID-19.

In DNA, the CDR3 is TGTGCCAGTAGTCCAGTCCCGGGACAGGGGAATCAGCCCCAGCATTTT. Translated, it gives CASSPVPGQGNQPQHF. The genes are TRBV19 and TRBJ1-5, with 10 bases aligning to TRBD1. CDR3 size: 16 residues. With 5 bases clipped from V and 4 bases from J, the junction kept 8 bases outside the gene matches. CDR1 is LNHDA and CDR2 is SQIVND in the germline V gene (reference sequence). Looking up the rest from reference TRBV19 and TRBJ1-5 gives the full variable domain: DGGITQSPKYLFRKEGQNVTLSCEQNLNHDAMYWYRQDPGQGLRLIYYSQIVNDFQKGDIAEGYSVSREKKESFPLTVTSAQKNPTAFYLCASSPVPGQGNQPQHFGDGTRLSIL.